This TCR beta chain was sequenced in a study of OX40 agonist ivuxolimab in advanced cancers. At the level of the study: An agonistic human IgG2 monoclonal antibody against OX40 (CD134) was given.

Profiling relied on immunoSEQ multiplex PCR, and the TCRdb table lists in-frame clones only, not all of them. The data hold approximately 100,000 clones, with around 85% observed a single time. Germline V gene data show CDR1 as SGHTA and CDR2 as FQGNSA. The CDR3 runs to 15 residues. Trimming stripped 1 base from V and 4 bases from J, with 12 bases between. This receptor was taken from an adult with an advanced solid tumor such as melanoma, head and neck, liver or kidney cancer. The chain is built from TRBV7-2 and TRBJ2-3, with D possibly TRBD2 on 6 matching bases. The sample was CD4+ or CD8+ T cells sorted from blood, taken in a trial of the OX40 agonist ivuxolimab. In DNA, the CDR3 is TGTGCCAGCAGCTTAGGCGGAGGAGGGGCAGATACGCAGTATTTT. Encoded protein: CASSLGGGGADTQYF. Filled out from reference TRBV7-2 and TRBJ2-3, the complete variable domain reads GAGVSQSPSNKVTEKGKDVELRCDPISGHTALYWYRQSLGQGLEFLIYFQGNSAPDKSGLPSDRFSAERTGGSVSTLTIQRTQQEDSAVYLCASSLGGGGADTQYFGPGTRLTVL.